A single sample gave rise to the 29 T cell receptor beta chains below, sequenced in a study of blood T cell repertoires in COVID-19. Clones were read by immunoSEQ multiplex PCR, and TCRdb kept only the in-frame ones, dropping some. This sample yields hundreds of thousands of clones, of which 84% are seen a single time; approximately 9% belongs to the top ten. Sequencing used peripheral blood. The receptors stem from a human donor in a cohort sampled during active COVID-19.

This clone was detected ten times or more. This chain connects TRBV5-8 to TRBJ2-7, with D perhaps matching TRBD2 (5 bases). There are 16 residues in the CDR3. V was pared by 0 bases and J by 1 base, with 14 bases between. The germline V gene encodes CDR1 SGHTS and CDR2 YDEGEE. In nucleotides, the CDR3 is TGTGCCAGCAGCTTGGAAGTCTGGACTCGTTCCTACGAGCAGTACTTC. It is translated as CASSLEVWTRSYEQYF.

The chain recombines TRBV19 with TRBJ1-3, with 7 bases lining up with TRBD1. CDR3 length: 14 residues. The germline V gene encodes CDR1 LNHDA and CDR2 SQIVND (reference sequence). V was clipped by 7 bases and J by 4 bases; unmatched bases: 7. For the CDR3, the DNA is TGTGCCAGTACCCGGACAGGCCGAGGAAACACCATATATTTT. The encoded protein is CASTRTGRGNTIYF.

This chain joins TRBV27 and TRBJ2-7; 8 bases are a match to TRBD1. The germline V gene encodes CDR1 MNHEY and CDR2 SMNVEV (reference sequence). CDR3 length: 14 amino acids. The ends lost 4 bases at V and 6 bases at J; junction bases unmatched: 8. The CDR3, as DNA: TGTGCCAGCAGTTCTCATCAGGGGGCAGGCGAGCAGTACTTC. This codes for CASSSHQGAGEQYF.

The chain combines TRBV6-8 with TRBJ2-7; perhaps TRBD2 as D (6 bases). This CDR3 is 16 amino acids long. Per the germline V gene, CDR1 is MNHGY and CDR2 is SAAAGT. Trimming took 4 bases from V and 3 from J, leaving 19 bases between them. The CDR3 sequence is CASSFKGGGESYEQYF. The CDR3 bases are TGTGCCAGCAGTTTCAAGGGAGGAGGGGAAAGCTACGAGCAGTACTTC.

V and J are TRBV9 and TRBJ2-7; maybe TRBD2 (6 bases). V was trimmed by 2 bases and J by 2 bases, leaving 11 bases between them. CDR3 length: 14 amino acids. Germline CDR1 reads SGDLS; CDR2 reads YYNGEE. The CDR3 region has the DNA TGTGCCAGCAGCGTGGGGGGTTGGGCCTACGAGCAGTACTTC. Its translation: CASSVGGWAYEQYF.

The rearrangement uses TRBV20-1 and TRBJ2-7; D is uncertain. Per the germline V gene, CDR1 is DFQATT and CDR2 is SNEGSKA (reference sequence). The germline V and J ends were trimmed by 3 bases and 2 bases, with 8 bases remaining between them. The CDR3 sequence is 12 residues long. The CDR3 is CSASDKTYEQYF. The CDR3 DNA follows: TGCAGTGCTAGTGACAAAACCTACGAGCAGTACTTC.

The chain links TRBV6-5 to TRBJ1-5; TRBD1 aligns across 7 bases. Germline assignment: CDR1 MNHEY and CDR2 SVGAGI. This CDR3 region has 14 residues. The junction had 3 bases not matched to a gene; V was cut back by 6 bases and J by 1 base. The CDR3, as DNA: TGTGCCAGCAGGGGACAGTTAAGCAATCAGCCCCAGCATTTT. Amino acids: CASRGQLSNQPQHF.

The V gene is TRBV28, the J gene TRBJ2-1; 11 bases are shared with TRBD1. V was pared by 6 bases and J by 0 bases, with 4 bases of the junction left unmatched. CDR1 is MDHEN, CDR2 SYDVKM, per germline. The CDR3 has 16 residues. CDR3 residues: CASRDGTGGSYNEQFF. The CDR3 DNA is TGTGCCAGCAGGGACGGGACAGGGGGCTCCTACAATGAGCAGTTCTTC.

This clone was observed at least ten times. The rearrangement links TRBV19 to TRBJ1-3; D is uncertain. Trimming removed 3 bases from V and 4 bases from J, with 16 bases in between. This CDR3 has 16 amino acids. CDR1 and CDR2 (germline): LNHDA, SQIVND (reference sequence). CDR3 sequence reads: CASSMVRSERGNTIYF. CDR3 coding DNA: TGTGCCAGTAGTATGGTACGATCCGAACGGGGAAACACCATATATTTT.

The chain links TRBV27 to TRBJ1-6; 7 nucleotides line up with TRBD1. This CDR3 region has 15 residues. From germline, CDR1 is MNHEY and CDR2 SMNVEV (reference sequence). The V gene end was trimmed by 0 bases and the J gene end by 6 bases; junction bases not matched to a gene: 2. The CDR3 region is CASSLSGTVNSPLHF. CDR3 nucleotides: TGTGCCAGCAGTTTATCGGGGACAGTTAATTCACCCCTCCACTTT.

In its sample, this clone was seen a few times. This chain joins TRBV5-1 and TRBJ2-1; TRBD2 matches 10 bases. The CDR3 length is 15 residues. Germline loops: CDR1 SGHRS, CDR2 YFSETQ. V shed 4 bases and J 7 bases; nucleotides not matched to a gene: 8. The chain's CDR3 is CASSPVASGGNEQFF. The DNA of the CDR3 is TGCGCCAGCAGCCCTGTGGCTAGCGGGGGAAATGAGCAGTTCTTC.

This rearrangement joins TRBV5-1 to TRBJ2-2, with 14 bases fitting TRBD2. The CDR3 is 16 residues long. The ends lost 0 bases at V and 7 bases at J; junction bases unmatched: 2. The germline CDR1 and CDR2 sequences are SGHRS and YFSETQ. In DNA, the CDR3 is TGCGCCAGCAGCTTGGGACTAGCGGGAGGGGGCGGGGAGCTGTTTTTT. Translating gives CASSLGLAGGGGELFF.

The chain recombines TRBV4-3 with TRBJ1-2; the match to TRBD1 covers 8 bases. Germline trimming cut 0 bases from V and 3 bases from J; bases unmatched to any gene: 0. The CDR3 has 14 amino acids. Germline-derived CDR1 and CDR2 are LGHNA and YSLEER. CDR3 DNA: TGCGCCAGCAGCCAAGAACAGGGGGACTATGGCTACACCTTC. Protein product: CASSQEQGDYGYTF.

This clone was detected only once. J is TRBJ1-6 and V is TRBV11-3; 7 bases line up with TRBD1. CDR3 size: 17 residues. In germline, CDR1 is SGHNT, CDR2 YENEEA. The junction had 10 bases not matched to a gene; V was cut back by 3 bases and J by 5 bases. DNA for the CDR3: TGTGCCAGCAGCTTTAAAGACAGGGAAGAAGATAATTCACCCCTCCACTTT. This translates into CASSFKDREEDNSPLHF.

This clone was observed a single time. The chain links TRBV13 to TRBJ2-3; 9 nucleotides match TRBD1. The trim removed 5 bases at V and 6 bases at J, leaving 15 bases unmatched. Germline-derived CDR1 and CDR2 are PRHDT and FYEKMQ (reference sequence). This CDR3 contains 17 residues. This CDR3 is CASSDQGGTGFSDTQYF. In DNA form, the CDR3 reads TGTGCCAGCAGCGATCAAGGGGGGACAGGGTTTTCTGATACGCAGTATTTT.

V gene TRBV5-6 combines with J gene TRBJ2-3; TRBD2 might be the D (7 bases). CDR3 length: 15 residues. The germline V gene has CDR1 SGHDT and CDR2 YYEEEE. V lost 4 bases to trimming and J lost 3 bases, with 15 bases between them. This CDR3 reads CASSPRRGGTDTQYF. DNA for the CDR3: TGTGCCAGCAGCCCCAGGAGGGGGGGGACAGATACGCAGTATTTT. The full variable domain, completed using reference TRBV5-6 and TRBJ2-3, is DAGVTQSPTHLIKTRGQQVTLRCSPKSGHDTVSWYQQALGQGPQFIFQYYEEEERQRGNFPDRFSGHQFPNYSSELNVNALLLGDSALYLCASSPRRGGTDTQYFGPGTRLTVL.

This chain joins TRBV19 and TRBJ2-3, with D possibly TRBD1 on 6 matching bases. From germline, CDR1 is LNHDA and CDR2 SQIVND (reference sequence). The V end was cut by 4 bases, the J end by 5 bases, with 13 bases between. The CDR3 is 14 amino acids. This chain's CDR3 is CASSNSRGGDTQYF. The CDR3 coding sequence is TGTGCCAGTAGTAATTCCAGGGGTGGAGATACGCAGTATTTT.

The chain is built from TRBV19 and TRBJ2-7; 13 bases agree with TRBD2. Germline CDR1 and CDR2: LNHDA and SQIVND (reference sequence). Trimming removed 3 bases from V and 2 bases from J; junction bases left unmatched: 13. This CDR3 has 19 residues. The CDR3 region is CASSINVGLAGFNTYEQYF. For the CDR3, the DNA is TGTGCCAGTAGTATTAATGTGGGACTAGCGGGATTCAACACCTACGAGCAGTACTTC.

The chain is built from TRBV4-1 and TRBJ2-3; 10 bases line up with TRBD2. The CDR3 covers 15 residues. CDR1 MGHRA and CDR2 YSYEKL come from the germline V gene. The V gene end was trimmed by 2 bases and the J gene end by 5 bases; junction bases not matched to a gene: 4. Written as DNA, the CDR3 is TGCGCCAGCAGCCAACTAGCGGGAGAGGGAGATACGCAGTATTTT. Encoded protein: CASSQLAGEGDTQYF.

This clone has only one observation. V gene TRBV5-8 combines with J gene TRBJ2-4; 12 nucleotides align to TRBD2. This CDR3 region has 14 residues. J was trimmed by 7 bases and V by 3 bases; bases with no gene match: 2. CDR1 is SGHTS, CDR2 YDEGEE, per germline. The CDR3 DNA is TGTGCCAGCAGCTCTGGACTAGCGGGGAACATTCAGTACTTC. This translates into CASSSGLAGNIQYF.

The chain joins TRBV5-1 to TRBJ1-2; possibly TRBD1 for D (6 bases). CDR1 is SGHRS and CDR2 is YFSETQ in the germline V gene. V lost 3 bases to trimming and J lost 7 bases, with 7 bases between them. CDR3 length: 11 residues. The CDR3 nucleotides are TGCGCCAGCAGCTCCAGGGGTGGCTACACCTTC. Translation gives CASSSRGGYTF.

V gene TRBV3-1 (or the pseudogene TRBV3-2) combines with J gene TRBJ2-7; D may be TRBD1 (6 bases). The CDR3 extends over 16 amino acids. Between the trimmed V and J ends, which lost 3 bases and 5 bases, there was a span of 20 bases. Germline V gene sequence: CDR1 LGHDT, CDR2 YNNKEL (reference sequence). CDR3 coding DNA: TGTGCCAGCAGCCATGGGATAACAGGGTTCGGCGACGAGCAGTACTTC. Its translation is CASSHGITGFGDEQYF.

The CDR3 sequence is CASTTLAGTYEQYF. As DNA, the CDR3 is TGCGCCAGCACTACACTAGCGGGAACCTACGAGCAGTACTTC. The chain uses TRBV10-2 and TRBJ2-7; 10 bases are shared with TRBD2. Germline V gives CDR1 WSHSY, CDR2 SAAADI. CDR3 length: 14 amino acids. The V gene end was trimmed by 7 bases and the J gene end by 2 bases; junction bases not matched to a gene: 5.

The chain couples TRBV7-9 to TRBJ2-7, with 10 bases matching TRBD2. Germline-derived CDR1 and CDR2 are SEHNR and FQNEAQ (reference sequence). The J segment lost 2 bases and the V segment lost 6 bases, leaving 7 bases of the junction unmatched. This CDR3 has 15 residues. The CDR3 reads CASSPPLAGAYEQYF. CDR3 sequence (DNA): TGTGCCAGCAGTCCCCCGCTAGCGGGAGCCTACGAGCAGTACTTC.

The chain links TRBV29-1 to TRBJ2-6, with 8 bases matching TRBD1. Trimming at V came to 6 bases and at J to 3 bases, leaving 4 bases not matched to a gene. Germline-derived CDR1 and CDR2 are SQVTM and ANQGSEA. The CDR3 loop spans 14 amino acids. CDR3 protein: CSVRTGNGANVLTF. The DNA for the CDR3 is TGCAGCGTGAGGACAGGGAATGGGGCCAACGTCCTGACTTTC.

This chain uses TRBV28 with TRBJ2-7; TRBD1 might be the D (6 bases). Germline V gives CDR1 MDHEN, CDR2 SYDVKM. This CDR3 spans 12 amino acids. Trimming pared 6 bases from V and 4 bases from J, leaving 10 bases between. The CDR3 DNA reads TGTGCCAGCAGAGGGACATGGTACGAGCAGTACTTC. Encoded protein: CASRGTWYEQYF.

The rearrangement links TRBV4-2 to TRBJ2-7, with 7 nucleotides matching TRBD2. The length of the CDR3 is 18 residues. V shed 0 bases, J shed 0 bases, and the junction held 11 bases outside the gene matches. The germline gives CDR1 LGHNA, CDR2 YNFKEQ. The DNA for the CDR3 is TGTGCCAGCAGCCAAGAAGAGCTCTCTAGCGGTTACTCCTACGAGCAGTACTTC. This translates into CASSQEELSSGYSYEQYF.

The CDR3 bases are TGCATCTTTACTCGGGACAGGGGTTTCGGAAACACCATATATTTT. Residues: CIFTRDRGFGNTIYF. The V and J genes are TRBV29-1 and TRBJ1-3, with 10 bases lining up with TRBD1. Germline lookup yields CDR1 SQVTM and CDR2 ANQGSEA. This CDR3 contains 15 residues.

DNA of the CDR3: TGTGCCAGCAGCCTGACTAGCGGCTCCTACGAGCAGTACTTC. It specifies CASSLTSGSYEQYF. The chain is built from TRBV7-2 and TRBJ2-7; 9 bases fit TRBD2. The V and J ends lost 5 bases and 0 bases, in that order; junction bases with no gene match: 2. The length of the CDR3 is 14 residues. Germline V gene lookup returns CDR1 SGHTA and CDR2 FQGNSA.